Below, 6 T cell receptor beta chains from the same sample are listed, as sequenced in a study of cytomegalovirus exposure and HLA in healthy donors. Both 60 Vbeta primers and 13 Jbeta primers went into the PCR. Clones were read by immunoSEQ multiplex PCR, and TCRdb kept only the in-frame ones, dropping some. The data contain around 120,000 clones, 55% to 75% of them singletons. The specimen was PBMCs. Receptor source: a woman in her thirties or forties in good health and CMV-seropositive.

The chain uses TRBV6-6 and TRBJ2-7; 8 bases match TRBD2. There are 14 residues in the CDR3. V shed 7 bases, J shed 5 bases, and the junction held 10 bases outside the gene matches. CDR1 MNHNY and CDR2 SVGAGI come from the germline V gene (reference sequence). CDR3 sequence reads: CASTPYLAGDEQYF. CDR3 coding DNA: TGTGCCAGCACCCCCTATCTAGCGGGCGACGAGCAGTACTTC.

J is TRBJ2-5 and V is TRBV4-1; D perhaps matches TRBD2 (6 bases). The CDR3 covers 18 residues. V shed 1 base and J shed 4 bases, with 22 bases lying between them. Germline CDR1 and CDR2: MGHRA and YSYEKL. CDR3 coding DNA: TGCGCCAGCAGCCAAGCAGTCGGCGGGGCAAGGGAAAGAGAGACCCAGTACTTC. Amino acid sequence: CASSQAVGGARERETQYF.

This clone was seen a handful of times. The chain uses TRBV11-1 and TRBJ1-1; TRBD1 matches at 8 bases. The germline V gene encodes CDR1 SGHAT and CDR2 FQDESV (reference sequence). CDR3 size: 15 residues. With V trimmed by 3 bases and J by 6 bases, 9 bases remained unmatched. The CDR3 DNA reads TGTGCCAGCAGCTTCGGGACAGGCGAAAGCGCTGAAGCTTTCTTT. Amino acid sequence: CASSFGTGESAEAFF.

The V and J genes are TRBV20-1 and TRBJ1-1; D may be TRBD1 (6 bases). V was clipped by 4 bases and J by 9 bases, with 9 bases between them. The germline V gene has CDR1 DFQATT and CDR2 SNEGSKA (reference sequence). The CDR3 length is 10 residues. In DNA form, the CDR3 reads TGCAGTGCTATACAGGGTAAAGCTTTCTTT. Translation: CSAIQGKAFF.

This clone appeared once. Other DNA variants within this sample encode the same CDR3. V and J are TRBV5-1 and TRBJ1-1, with D tentatively TRBD1 (5 bases). Germline-derived CDR1 and CDR2 are SGHRS and YFSETQ. Trimming removed 2 bases from V and 1 base from J, with 15 bases in between. The CDR3 sequence is 16 residues long. CDR3 DNA sequence: TGCGCCAGCAGCTTAGACAGCCGAACCAGGAACACTGAAGCTTTCTTT. The encoded protein is CASSLDSRTRNTEAFF.

The chain has TRBV27 and TRBJ2-1, with TRBD2 identical over 8 bases. The CDR3 totals 14 residues. V dropped 6 bases and J dropped 6; count of bases not matched to a gene: 7. Germline-derived CDR1 and CDR2 are MNHEY and SMNVEV (reference sequence). The CDR3 DNA is TGTGCCAGCAGAGCGGGGGTCGAGGGCAATGAGCAGTTCTTC. It yields the protein CASRAGVEGNEQFF.